The rows below give T cell receptor beta chains drawn from one sample of a study of beta chain features in type 1 diabetes. Here immunoSEQ multiplex PCR was the method, and the copy in TCRdb shows in-frame clones only, minus some. The data hold around 250,000 clones, with more than 13% observed a single time. Specimen: naive CD4+ T cells from blood. These receptor sequences come from a man aged 25 to 40 with type 1 diabetes. Both conserved end residues are part of each CDR3. D genes are given only for firm matches. The listing skips clone size in some rows; elsewhere it reads once, few, many or a size class.

j_gene | abundance | v_gene | d_gene | CDR3nt | CDR3aa
TRBJ1-2 | few | TRBV29-1 | NA | TGCAGCGTTACTAACGACCTGAGTGGCTACACCTTC | CSVTNDLSGYTF
TRBJ1-2 | NA | TRBV19 | NA | TGTGCCAGTAGAAGACAGTACCTCTATGGCTACACCTTC | CASRRQYLYGYTF
TRBJ2-5 | few | TRBV5-4 | TRBD2 | TGTGCCAGCAGAGCCGGGACTAGCGGGTCGCAGACCCAGTACTTC | CASRAGTSGSQTQYF
TRBJ2-1 | NA | TRBV9 | TRBD2 | TGTGCCAGCAGCGGGACTAGCGGGACTTACAATGAGCAGTTCTTC | CASSGTSGTYNEQFF
TRBJ2-5 | NA | TRBV7-2 | TRBD2 | TGTGCCAGCAGCCTGGGACTAGCGGGACAAGAGACCCAGTACTTC | CASSLGLAGQETQYF
TRBJ1-5 | few | TRBV19 | NA | TGTGCCAGTAGTGCCCCCGCGGTAAGACAGCCCCAGCATTTT | CASSAPAVRQPQHF
TRBJ2-3 | few | TRBV5-1 | TRBD2 | TGCGCCAGCAGCTTTTCTCGGGGGGAAGATTCAGATACGCAGTATTTT | CASSFSRGEDSDTQYF
TRBJ2-7 | few | TRBV5-4 | TRBD2 | TGTGCCAGCAGCTTACTGAGTAGCGGGAGCTACGAGCAGTACTTC | CASSLLSSGSYEQYF
TRBJ1-1 | NA | TRBV2 | NA | TGTGCCAGCAGTGGGGCTTGGAACACTGAAGCTTTCTTT | CASSGAWNTEAFF
TRBJ2-7 | few | TRBV5-6 | TRBD2 | TGTGCCAGCAGCGCGACTAGCGGATCCTACGAGCAGTACTTC | CASSATSGSYEQYF
TRBJ2-3 | few | TRBV5-4 | NA | TGTGCCAGCAGCGTTCGGGCCGGGACAACAGACACAGATACGCAGTATTTT | CASSVRAGTTDTDTQYF
TRBJ2-6 | NA | TRBV25-1 | TRBD1 | TGTGCCAGCCAGGGACAGATGGTGACCAACGTCCTGACTTTC | CASQGQMVTNVLTF
TRBJ2-1 | NA | TRBV11-2 | TRBD2 | TGTGCCAGCAGCCCGCGAGCGGGAGCATACAATGAGCAGTTCTTC | CASSPRAGAYNEQFF
TRBJ2-2 | few | TRBV6-4 | TRBD2 | TGTGCCAGCAAGCCGGGAGGGGACACCGGGGAGCTGTTTTTT | CASKPGGDTGELFF
TRBJ2-2 | NA | TRBV5-1 | TRBD1 | TGCGCCAGCAGCTTGTTCGGACAGGAGAACACCGGGGAGCTGTTTTTT | CASSLFGQENTGELFF
TRBJ1-1 | NA | TRBV7-9 | TRBD1 | TGTGCCAGCAGCTTAGGGCCTCCGGGACAGGGGACCGAAGCTTTCTTT | CASSLGPPGQGTEAFF
TRBJ1-3 | NA | TRBV18 | NA | TGTGCCAGCTCACCGGGCCTCTCTGGAAACACCATATATTTT | CASSPGLSGNTIYF
TRBJ2-4 | NA | TRBV5-4 | NA | TGTGCCAGCAGCCAGGACTGGGGGGACATTCAGTACTTC | CASSQDWGDIQYF
TRBJ1-2 | NA | TRBV9 | NA | TGTGCCAGCAGCCCGCGGGCCCAGTTGGGATATGGCTACACCTTC | CASSPRAQLGYGYTF
TRBJ1-2 | few | TRBV27 | TRBD1 | TGTGCCAGCAGCTATGGACAGGCCGCCTATGGCTACACCTTC | CASSYGQAAYGYTF
TRBJ2-3 | NA | TRBV5-8 | TRBD1 | TGTGCCAGCAGCTCAGGACAGGGCACAGATACGCAGTATTTT | CASSSGQGTDTQYF
TRBJ1-2 | NA | TRBV5-1 | TRBD1 | TGCGCCAGCAGCTTGGCCGAAGGGGGCAATGGCTACACCTTC | CASSLAEGGNGYTF
TRBJ2-1 | NA | TRBV5-4 | TRBD2 | TGTGCCAGCAGCTTGCGTTCCGGGACTAGCGTCAATGAGCAGTTCTTC | CASSLRSGTSVNEQFF
TRBJ2-7 | NA | TRBV7-9 | NA | TGTGCCAGCAGCCGAGCGGACGAGCAGTACTTC | CASSRADEQYF
TRBJ2-1 | once | TRBV4-2 | TRBD2 | TGTGCCAGCAGCCAAGATCACCTAGCGGGAGGTGACAGTGAGCAGTTCTTC | CASSQDHLAGGDSEQFF
TRBJ2-7 | NA | TRBV4-2 | NA | TGTGCCAGCAGCCAAGAATCCAGCGGCATTTACGAGCAGTACTTC | CASSQESSGIYEQYF
TRBJ1-5 | few | TRBV19 | TRBD1 | TGTGCCAGTAGCAAATTGGGACAGGGGATTGGCAATCAGCCCCAGCATTTT | CASSKLGQGIGNQPQHF
TRBJ1-5 | NA | TRBV5-1 | NA | TGCGCCAGCAGCCAGGGCCCTGGAAATCAGCCCCAGCATTTT | CASSQGPGNQPQHF
TRBJ2-6 | NA | TRBV7-9 | TRBD1 | TGTGCCAGCAGCGATAAGACAGGGGCCCCCTCTGGGGCCAACGTCCTGACTTTC | CASSDKTGAPSGANVLTF
TRBJ1-1 | few | TRBV5-4 | NA | TGTGCCAGCAGCTTCCCTACCGGTGCCTACACTGAAGCTTTCTTT | CASSFPTGAYTEAFF
TRBJ1-1 | few | TRBV6-4 | TRBD1 | TGTGCCAGCACCCGGGACAGGGGAAGCACTGAAGCTTTCTTT | CASTRDRGSTEAFF
TRBJ2-7 | few | TRBV9 | NA | TGTGCCAGCAGCCGGAGGGGATCCTACGAGCAGTACTTC | CASSRRGSYEQYF
TRBJ2-1 | NA | TRBV5-4 | NA | TGTGCCAGCAGGTTCTCGGGGTCCCCGAATGAGCAGTTCTTC | CASRFSGSPNEQFF
TRBJ2-7 | few | TRBV14 | TRBD1 | TGTGCCAGCAGCCAAGAATTGGTGGGGCAGGGGGATTCCTACGAGCAGTACTTC | CASSQELVGQGDSYEQYF
TRBJ2-7 | NA | TRBV7-9 | TRBD2 | TGTGCCAGCAGCTTCGGGACTAGCGGGAACAACGAGCAGTACTTC | CASSFGTSGNNEQYF
TRBJ2-7 | NA | TRBV7-9 | TRBD1 | TGTGCCAGCAGCTGGACCGGGACAGGGGGCGGGCAGTACTTC | CASSWTGTGGGQYF
TRBJ2-6 | few | TRBV2 | TRBD1 | TGTGCCTCAACGGGACAGGCCCTCTCTGGGGCCAACGTCCTGACTTTC | CASTGQALSGANVLTF